This T cell receptor beta chain appears in the sequencing data of a study of T cells in tuberculosis (dated by TCRdb to 2016 to 2018). Study-level background: The study combined CD1B tetramers and high-throughput TCR immunosequencing to characterize T cells specific for the mycobacterial lipid antigen glucose monomycolate (GMM). IGRA-negative adolescents, IGRA-positive adolescents with latent tuberculosis and adults with active tuberculosis, more than 9 per group, were compared in a South African clinical cohort. PBMC from active tuberculosis patients were archived either before standard anti-tuberculosis treatment began or within 7 days of its start.

What this sample's time point label stands for: new active TB diagnosis, blood taken before or within 7 days of starting treatment. Patients with active tuberculosis were defined as newly diagnosed, HIV-seronegative South African adults aged 18 years or older. Confirmation of active tuberculosis came from positive sputum smear microscopy and/or a positive M. tuberculosis culture. Unsorted cryopreserved PBMC were immunosequenced, covering on average around 100,000 T cells per clinical donor. Notes on this clone: Its binding antigen is unknown. It has no much larger one-base neighbor in the sample; base qualities were not kept.

CDR1 and CDR2, looked up from the germline V gene (reference sequence), are MNHEY and SMNVEV. Taken from cysteine to phenylalanine, the CDR3 has 15 residues. This entry keeps only the CDR3 DNA: 45 bases, framed from base 1. V is reduced by 4 bases and J by 3 bases, leaving a spacing of 13 bases between them. The immunoSEQ multiplex PCR assay was used to generate TCR libraries, with TCR-beta and/or TCR-alpha/delta assays applied to each sample. Amplified TCR libraries were sequenced on the Illumina high-throughput platform. The paper's data handling went like this. Clustering and dimensionality reduction were performed using pairwise TCRdist distances among GMM-specific receptors from ex vivo sorted or in vitro expanded T cells. Each clinical repertoire received a mean NN-distance score, defined as the average TCRdist to the nearest 10% of tetramer-positive reference sequences. GEM TCR motif frequency was calculated as the fraction of unique TCRs that matched known GEM sequences in V/J usage and CDR3 length. Linear discriminant analysis with leave-one-out cross-validation, implemented in scikit-learn, was used to classify active tuberculosis. TCRdb retrieved this table from immuneACCESS and kept in-frame rearrangements only. Not all clones are present; in checked studies, unresolved V genes account for under half, and no reason is known for the remainder. That table furnishes V, J and clone size, whereas the DNA furnished D and trimming. This sample comprises 30,000 or so clones, 92% of them detected only once. About 7.7% of the sample comes from the top ten.

The full study reports these points: Clinical samples were selected based on which cryopreserved specimens were available, and the active tuberculosis cases were adults whereas the controls were adolescents. The smaller NN-distances in active tuberculosis patients were driven in part by shorter CDR3-alpha lengths, while the difference seen for TCR-beta was not statistically significant. An accuracy of roughly 84% (AUROC around 0.87) was reached by a classifier using the diverse GMM-specific repertoire, compared with 70% accuracy when GEM motif frequencies were used. Active tuberculosis TCR-alpha repertoires showed smaller mean NN-distances to GMM-specific TCRs than IGRA-negative controls, suggesting clonal expansion of these TCRs.

The sequence derives from an adult with tuberculosis. Some clones in this sample may be carry-over from other donors' samples. Recombination linked TRBV27 to TRBJ2-1, and TRBD1 may be the D gene, going by 6 matching bases. The material sequenced was PBMCs, taken at tuberculosis diagnosis. The CDR3 region: CASSSGTLNYNEQFF. The DNA sequence is as follows: TGTGCCAGCAGTTCCGGGACACTAAACTACAATGAGCAGTTCTTC.